A selection of T cell receptor beta chains follows, all from one sample in a study of T cells in localized non-small cell lung cancer. The data were produced by immunoSEQ multiplex PCR, yet TCRdb's version contains in-frame clones alone and is incomplete. The data show some 8,200 clones, approximately 59% seen once. Here the sequenced sample was lymph node tissue, taken before any cancer treatment. The receptors here all came from a male donor at least 60 years old with stage I squamous cell lung carcinoma. Both conserved end residues are part of each CDR3. The D gene is left open where the match is weak. Size tells how often a clone was seen (once, few, many) or the class of an expanded clone, and some rows leave it out.

TRBV9	-	TRBJ2-5	TRBD2	CASSTPGTSGRETQYF	TGTGCCAGCAGCACCCCCGGGACTAGCGGGAGGGAGACCCAGTACTTC
TRBV29-1	once	TRBJ1-1	-	CSVRDRNTEAFF	TGCAGCGTCCGAGACAGGAACACTGAAGCTTTCTTT
TRBV19	once	TRBJ1-3	-	CASKGQGGNTIYF	TGTGCCAGTAAAGGGCAGGGAGGAAACACCATATATTTT
TRBV6-8	-	TRBJ2-1	-	CASSYSSAGPTSVF	TGTGCCAGCAGTTACTCATCGGCGGGACCTACCTCCGTCTTC
TRBV7-5	-	TRBJ2-1	-	CASSLSPGKGNEQFF	TGTGCCAGCAGCTTATCTCCAGGGAAAGGCAATGAGCAGTTCTTC
TRBV18	-	TRBJ1-1	-	CASSRWRGIEYTEAFF	TGTGCCAGCTCACGGTGGAGGGGGATTGAATACACTGAAGCTTTCTTT
TRBV15	few	TRBJ2-7	TRBD2	CATSRELAGGYEQYF	TGTGCCACCAGCAGAGAACTAGCGGGAGGCTACGAGCAGTACTTC
TRBV14	once	TRBJ2-3	-	CASSPSGFSTDTQYF	TGTGCCAGCAGCCCCTCGGGGTTCAGCACAGATACGCAGTATTTT
TRBV12-5	-	TRBJ2-7	-	CASGLGDAWDEQYF	TGTGCTAGTGGTTTGGGGGACGCCTGGGACGAGCAGTACTTC
TRBV11-1	few	TRBJ2-3	TRBD2	CASSLGLAGTPDTQYF	TGTGCCAGCAGCTTGGGACTAGCGGGAACCCCAGATACGCAGTATTTT
TRBV6-8	few	TRBJ1-4	-	CASSNTQLNNEKLFF	TGTGCCAGCAGCAATACCCAGCTCAATAATGAAAAACTGTTTTTT
TRBV9	few	TRBJ1-1	TRBD1	CASSPTGGGGTEAFF	TGTGCCAGCAGCCCCACAGGGGGCGGCGGCACTGAAGCTTTCTTT
TRBV9	few	TRBJ2-7	TRBD2	CASSVASGTYEQYF	TGTGCCAGCAGCGTCGCTAGCGGCACCTACGAGCAGTACTTC
TRBV6-8	-	TRBJ2-1	TRBD2	CASTLATSSEQFF	TGTGCCAGCACTCTCGCGACTAGCAGTGAGCAGTTCTTC
TRBV11-3	-	TRBJ2-2	-	CASSEGPNTGELFF	TGTGCCAGCAGCGAAGGCCCGAACACCGGGGAGCTGTTTTTT
TRBV6-8	few	TRBJ1-4	-	CASIYDGRQNEKLFF	TGTGCCAGCATCTACGACGGACGGCAGAATGAAAAACTGTTTTTT
TRBV28	-	TRBJ1-2	-	CASSNSANYGYTF	TGTGCCAGCTCCAATTCAGCTAACTATGGCTACACCTTC
TRBV28	-	TRBJ1-3	TRBD1	CASGEGAYTIYF	TGTGCCAGCGGCGAGGGGGCCTACACCATATATTTT
TRBV18	-	TRBJ1-1	-	CASSPRQPTEAFF	TGTGCCAGCTCACCTCGACAGCCTACTGAAGCTTTCTTT
TRBV30	once	TRBJ1-4	-	CAWSLAGNEKLFF	TGTGCCTGGAGTCTGGCAGGGAATGAAAAACTGTTTTTT
TRBV18	-	TRBJ2-1	TRBD2	CASSLLAPSSYNEQFF	TGTGCCAGCTCACTACTAGCGCCGAGCTCCTACAATGAGCAGTTCTTC
TRBV19	-	TRBJ2-2	TRBD2	CASVSAGANTGELFF	TGTGCCAGTGTATCAGCGGGAGCGAACACCGGGGAGCTGTTTTTT
TRBV19	-	TRBJ2-5	-	CASSIGTTRLQETQYF	TGTGCCAGTAGTATAGGGACGACACGGCTGCAAGAGACCCAGTACTTC
TRBV19	-	TRBJ2-2	-	CAATGGTPGELFF	TGTGCAGCTACTGGCGGTACCCCCGGGGAGCTGTTTTTT
TRBV19	-	TRBJ1-2	-	CASTRRGNYGYTF	TGTGCTTCAACCCGGCGGGGGAACTATGGCTACACCTTC
TRBV19	once	TRBJ2-3	TRBD1	CVSSISGQGRGDTQYF	TGTGTCAGTAGTATTTCGGGACAGGGGCGAGGAGATACGCAGTATTTT
TRBV19	-	TRBJ1-3	-	CASSPRGPAGNTIYF	TGTGCCAGTAGCCCCCGGGGCCCAGCGGGAAACACCATATATTTT
TRBV6-8	-	TRBJ1-2	-	CASSPFVGGYTF	TGTGCCAGCAGTCCGTTTGTGGGGGGCTACACCTTC
TRBV18	-	TRBJ1-2	TRBD1	CASSPVETGRSRAYGYTF	TGTGCCAGCTCACCGGTGGAGACAGGGCGTTCCCGTGCCTATGGCTACACCTTC
TRBV28	-	TRBJ2-7	-	CASSLRGMTYEQYF	TGTGCCAGCAGTTTACGGGGGATGACCTACGAGCAGTACTTC
TRBV25-1	few	TRBJ1-1	TRBD1	CASSLQGAGTEAFF	TGTGCCAGCAGTCTACAGGGGGCAGGCACTGAAGCTTTCTTT
TRBV9	once	TRBJ1-3	-	CASSGGLSGNTIYF	TGTGCCAGCAGCGGAGGGCTCTCTGGAAACACCATATATTTT
TRBV6-8	medium-sized	TRBJ2-7	-	CASSRGPDRYEQYF	TGTGCCAGCAGCCGAGGGCCAGACAGGTACGAGCAGTACTTC
TRBV2	few	TRBJ2-7	-	CASTGSILYEQYF	TGTGCCAGCACGGGCTCCATTCTCTACGAGCAGTACTTC
TRBV1	-	TRBJ2-1	-	CASSPDGQGLGQFF	TGCGCCAGCAGCCCTGATGGGCAGGGATTGGGGCAGTTCTTC
TRBV15	-	TRBJ2-1	-	CATSRATGYYNEQFF	TGTGCCACCAGCAGAGCAACTGGGTACTACAATGAGCAGTTCTTC
TRBV11-1	-	TRBJ1-3	TRBD1	CASSSTDRGNTIYF	TGTGCCAGCAGCTCGACGGACAGGGGAAACACCATATATTTT
TRBV19	-	TRBJ2-7	-	CASSIGEFYEQYF	TGTGCCAGTAGTATCGGAGAATTCTACGAGCAGTACTTC
TRBV28	-	TRBJ2-5	TRBD2	CASGREYQETQYF	TGTGCCAGCGGGAGGGAGTACCAAGAGACCCAGTACTTC
TRBV6-8	few	TRBJ2-7	TRBD2	CASSYLNLLAGGYEQYF	TGTGCCAGCAGTTACCTCAACCTCCTAGCGGGAGGTTACGAGCAGTACTTC
TRBV28	-	TRBJ2-7	-	CASRAGPYEQYF	TGTGCCAGCAGGGCGGGGCCCTACGAGCAGTACTTC
TRBV30	-	TRBJ2-5	-	CAWNDRRIEETQYF	TGTGCCTGGAACGATCGGCGGATTGAAGAGACCCAGTACTTC
TRBV18	-	TRBJ2-7	-	CASSPSALGEQYF	TGTGCCAGCTCACCGTCGGCCCTAGGCGAGCAGTACTTC